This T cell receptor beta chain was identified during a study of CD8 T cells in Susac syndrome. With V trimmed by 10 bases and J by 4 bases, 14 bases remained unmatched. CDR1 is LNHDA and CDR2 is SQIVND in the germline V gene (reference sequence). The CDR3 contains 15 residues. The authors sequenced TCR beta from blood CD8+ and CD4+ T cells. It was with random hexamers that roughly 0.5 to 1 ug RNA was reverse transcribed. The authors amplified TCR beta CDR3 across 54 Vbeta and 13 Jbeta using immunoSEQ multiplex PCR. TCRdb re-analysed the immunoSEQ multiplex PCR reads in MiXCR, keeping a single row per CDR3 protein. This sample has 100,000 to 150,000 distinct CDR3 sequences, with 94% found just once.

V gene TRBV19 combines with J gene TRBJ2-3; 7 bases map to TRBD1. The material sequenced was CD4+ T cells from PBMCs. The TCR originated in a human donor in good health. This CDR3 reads CATRKGTARSDTQYF. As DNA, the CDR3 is TGTGCCACCCGAAAGGGGACAGCAAGGTCAGATACGCAGTATTTT.